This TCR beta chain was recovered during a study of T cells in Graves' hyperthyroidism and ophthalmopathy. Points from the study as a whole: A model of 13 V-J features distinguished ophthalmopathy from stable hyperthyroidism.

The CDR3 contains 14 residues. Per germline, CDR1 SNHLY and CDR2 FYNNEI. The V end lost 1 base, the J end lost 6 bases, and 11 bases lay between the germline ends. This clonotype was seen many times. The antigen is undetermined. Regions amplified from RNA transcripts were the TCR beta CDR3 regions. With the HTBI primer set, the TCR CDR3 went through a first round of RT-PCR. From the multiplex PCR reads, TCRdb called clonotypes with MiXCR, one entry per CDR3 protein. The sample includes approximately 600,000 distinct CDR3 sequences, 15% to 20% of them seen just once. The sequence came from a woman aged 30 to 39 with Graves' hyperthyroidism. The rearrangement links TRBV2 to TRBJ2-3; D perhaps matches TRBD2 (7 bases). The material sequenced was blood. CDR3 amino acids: CASSEGGRGDTQYF. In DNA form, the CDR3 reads TGTGCCAGCAGTGAAGGGGGGAGGGGGGATACGCAGTATTTT.